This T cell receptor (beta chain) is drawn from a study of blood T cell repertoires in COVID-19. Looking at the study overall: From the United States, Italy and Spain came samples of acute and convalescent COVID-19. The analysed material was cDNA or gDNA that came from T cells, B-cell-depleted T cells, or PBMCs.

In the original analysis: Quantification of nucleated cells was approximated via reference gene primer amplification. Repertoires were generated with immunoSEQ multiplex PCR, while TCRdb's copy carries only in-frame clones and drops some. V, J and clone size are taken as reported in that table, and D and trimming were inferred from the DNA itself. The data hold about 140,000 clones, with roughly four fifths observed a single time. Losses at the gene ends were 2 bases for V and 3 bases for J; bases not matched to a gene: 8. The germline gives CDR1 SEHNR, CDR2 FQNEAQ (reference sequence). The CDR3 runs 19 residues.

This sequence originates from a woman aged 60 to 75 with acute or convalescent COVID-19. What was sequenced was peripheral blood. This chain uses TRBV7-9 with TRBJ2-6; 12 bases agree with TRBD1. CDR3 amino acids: CASSLRDRGPANGANVLTF. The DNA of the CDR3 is TGTGCCAGCAGCTTAAGGGACAGGGGGCCGGCAAATGGGGCCAACGTCCTGACTTTC. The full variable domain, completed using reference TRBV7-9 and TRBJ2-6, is DTGVSQNPRHKITKRGQNVTFRCDPISEHNRLYWYRQTLGQGPEFLTYFQNEAQLEKSRLLSDRFSAERPKGSFSTLEIQRTEQGDSAMYLCASSLRDRGPANGANVLTFGAGSRLTVL.